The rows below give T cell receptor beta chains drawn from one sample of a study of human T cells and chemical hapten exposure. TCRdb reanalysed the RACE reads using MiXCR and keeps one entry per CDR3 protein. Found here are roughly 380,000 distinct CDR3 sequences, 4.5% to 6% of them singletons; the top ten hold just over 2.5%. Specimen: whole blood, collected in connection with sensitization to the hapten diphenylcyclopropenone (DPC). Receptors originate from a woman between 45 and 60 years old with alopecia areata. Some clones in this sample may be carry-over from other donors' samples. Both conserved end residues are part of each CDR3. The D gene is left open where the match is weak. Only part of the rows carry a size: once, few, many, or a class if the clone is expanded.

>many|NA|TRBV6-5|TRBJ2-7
CASSRTGSYEQYF
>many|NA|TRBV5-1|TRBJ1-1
CASSLAGPNTEAFF
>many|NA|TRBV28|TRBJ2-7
CASSLKAGPYEQYF
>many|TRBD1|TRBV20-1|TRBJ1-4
CSARGTGGEKLFF
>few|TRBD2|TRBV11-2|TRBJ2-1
CASSSAAGERPYNEQFF
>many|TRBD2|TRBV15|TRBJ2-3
CATSRGLAEFTDTQYF
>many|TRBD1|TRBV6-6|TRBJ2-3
CASSRSDRAATDTQYF
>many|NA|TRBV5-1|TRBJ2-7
CASSLGSSNSYEQYF
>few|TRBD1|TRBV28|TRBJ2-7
CASSPTGPSLGEQYF
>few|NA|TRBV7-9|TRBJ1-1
CASSLEITAEAFF
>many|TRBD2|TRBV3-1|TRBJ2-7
CASSSLAGGVQYF
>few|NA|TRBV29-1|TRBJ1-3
CSVEWGTGNTIYF
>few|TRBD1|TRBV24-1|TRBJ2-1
CATSEPGTGALNEQFF
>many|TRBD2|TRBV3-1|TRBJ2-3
CASSVRAGSTDTQYF
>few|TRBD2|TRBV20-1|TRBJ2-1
CSATLAASYNEQFF
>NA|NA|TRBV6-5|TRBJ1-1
CASRDPSRAFF
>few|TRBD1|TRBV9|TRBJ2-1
CASRRGDRGLDEQFF
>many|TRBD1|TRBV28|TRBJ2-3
CASRPYRGQGTDTQYF
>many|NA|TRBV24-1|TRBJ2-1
CATSDAGTDYNEQFF
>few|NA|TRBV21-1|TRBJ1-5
CASSASPTGWELHQPQHF
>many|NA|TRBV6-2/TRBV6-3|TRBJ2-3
CASRNHGSDTQYF
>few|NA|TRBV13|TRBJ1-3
CASRESSRGTVRNTIYF
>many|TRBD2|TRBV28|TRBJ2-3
CASSGLAGVETDTQYF
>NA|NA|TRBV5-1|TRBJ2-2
CASSATPGELFF
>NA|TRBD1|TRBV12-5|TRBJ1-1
CASGLGQGGMNTEAFF
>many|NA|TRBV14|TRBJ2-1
CASSFGWDEQFF
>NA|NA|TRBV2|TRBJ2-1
CASWHSRGRRSYNEQFF
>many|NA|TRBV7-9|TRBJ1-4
CASSLAKQPNEKLFF
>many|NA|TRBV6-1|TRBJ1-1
CASSYTTGPNTEAFF
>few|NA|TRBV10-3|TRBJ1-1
CAISEPTTGNTEAFF
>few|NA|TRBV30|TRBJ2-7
CAWSLGSPSEQYF